This T cell receptor beta chain was identified in a study of molecular identifiers for immune sequencing clone quantification. Background on the study: The replicate experiment used RNA from roughly 18,000 or 92,000 naive CD8 cells. This RNA was split into five aliquots, and four of them were sequenced. Study results and caveats: Spike-in Jurkat TCR RNA from a single cell reportedly registered among 950,000 to 1,000,000 naive cells.

CDR1 SQVTM and CDR2 ANQGSEA come from the germline V gene. The CDR3 extends over 14 amino acids. Trimming took off 0 bases at V and 0 bases at J, with 6 bases between the two ends. There are many counts of this clonotype. Antigen unknown. Previously published methods and listed TCR primers were used for the bulk TCR libraries. TCRdb re-analysed the PCR reads in MiXCR, keeping a single row per CDR3 protein. Of hundreds of thousands of distinct CDR3 sequences listed, 25% were seen once; the top ten hold approximately 0.75%. The sequenced sample was naive CD8+ T cells from blood, with Jurkat cell RNA spiked in. Subset indicated: FACS-sorted CD8+CD4-CCR7+CD45RA+ naive T cells. This TCR derives from a human donor in good health. Some libraries in this study had Jurkat cell RNA spiked in. The chain joins TRBV29-1 to TRBJ2-4; no definite D call. The CDR3 reads CSVEDRLAKNIQYF. CDR3 bases: TGCAGCGTTGAAGACAGACTAGCCAAAAACATTCAGTACTTC.